The 27 T cell receptor beta chains given below trace back to one sample, sequenced in a study of blood T cell repertoires in COVID-19. Libraries were prepared by immunoSEQ multiplex PCR; TCRdb keeps only in-frame clonotypes and omits some of them. The sample includes 70,000 to 90,000 clones, 80% to 90% of them seen just once. Sequencing used peripheral blood. Receptors originate from an older man with COVID-19, enrolled during active disease.

This sequence joins TRBV20-1 and TRBJ1-3; D unclear. There are 15 residues in the CDR3. The germline V gene encodes CDR1 DFQATT and CDR2 SNEGSKA (reference sequence). Trimming stripped 3 bases from V and 4 bases from J, with 16 bases between. The CDR3 region has the DNA TGCAGTGCTAGTATACGCGGGGTAGGGGGAAACACCATATATTTT. This translates into CSASIRGVGGNTIYF.

The V and J genes are TRBV9 and TRBJ1-2; D call uncertain. The germline CDR1 and CDR2 sequences are SGDLS and YYNGEE. The V end was cut by 4 bases, the J end by 4 bases, with 14 bases between. The CDR3 totals 14 residues. The CDR3, as DNA: TGTGCCAGCAGCTCACAGCTAAGCAGCTATGGCTACACCTTC. This gives the protein CASSSQLSSYGYTF.

The chain combines TRBV5-4 with TRBJ2-1; D may be TRBD1 (5 bases). The CDR3 consists of 17 residues. The V end was cut by 0 bases, the J end by 1 base, with 14 bases between. Germline CDR1 SGHNT, CDR2 YYREEE (reference sequence). CDR3 in amino acids: CASSLVGASDSYNEQFF. The DNA of the CDR3 is TGTGCCAGCAGCTTGGTTGGGGCGTCGGATTCCTACAATGAGCAGTTCTTC.

This sequence joins TRBV28 and TRBJ2-5, with TRBD1 matching over 7 bases. Germline assignment: CDR1 MDHEN and CDR2 SYDVKM. The CDR3 runs to 16 residues. V lost 3 bases and J lost 2; bases outside the gene matches: 9. The CDR3 region is CASSFATGSGQETQYF. The CDR3 DNA sequence: TGTGCCAGCAGTTTTGCGACAGGGTCGGGGCAAGAGACCCAGTACTTC.

The V call is TRBV27, the J call TRBJ2-3; 9 bases fit TRBD1. Germline loops: CDR1 MNHEY, CDR2 SMNVEV (reference sequence). The CDR3 is 14 residues long. With 10 bases clipped from V and 2 bases from J, the junction kept 7 bases outside the gene matches. The CDR3 DNA reads TGTGCCATCGGGACAGGGTGGGTCACAGATACGCAGTATTTT. This sequence encodes CAIGTGWVTDTQYF.

The chain links TRBV28 to TRBJ1-2, with D possibly being TRBD1 (5 bases). V gave up 10 bases and J gave up 8 bases, with 20 bases separating them. CDR3 length equals 13 residues. The germline CDR1 and CDR2 sequences are MDHEN and SYDVKM. In DNA form, the CDR3 reads TGTGCCACCCGGGGAGGGGTAAAATGGGGCTACACCTTC. Translated, it gives CATRGGVKWGYTF.

This chain links TRBV2 with TRBJ2-5; D call uncertain. There are 14 residues in the CDR3. With 6 bases removed from V and 5 bases from J, the gap between germline ends came to 16 bases. From germline, CDR1 is SNHLY and CDR2 FYNNEI. This CDR3 reads CASSPNTARETQYF. The DNA of the CDR3 is TGTGCCAGCAGCCCCAACACAGCACGGGAGACCCAGTACTTC.

The chain has TRBV5-5 and TRBJ1-2; D is unresolved. The germline gives CDR1 SGHKS, CDR2 YYEKEE (reference sequence). Trimming removed 3 bases from V and 8 bases from J, with 17 bases in between. CDR3 length: 14 amino acids. CDR3 loop: CASSSLSELYGYTF. The CDR3 nucleotides are TGTGCCAGCAGCTCCCTATCGGAGTTGTACGGCTACACCTTC. The whole variable domain, remainder taken from reference TRBV5-5 and TRBJ1-2, is DAGVTQSPTHLIKTRGQQVTLRCSPISGHKSVSWYQQVLGQGPQFIFQYYEKEERGRGNFPDRFSARQFPNYSSELNVNALLLGDSALYLCASSSLSELYGYTFGSGTRLTVV.

J is TRBJ2-1 and V is TRBV5-1; 11 positions match TRBD2. Trimming removed 0 bases from V and 8 bases from J; junction bases left unmatched: 7. The germline V gene has CDR1 SGHRS and CDR2 YFSETQ. The CDR3 covers 16 residues. CDR3 nucleotides: TGCGCCAGCAGCTTGGGAGTGACTAGCGGGGTTCATGAGCAGTTCTTC. Its translation is CASSLGVTSGVHEQFF. Drawing the rest from reference TRBV5-1 and TRBJ2-1, the complete variable domain is KAGVTQTPRYLIKTRGQQVTLSCSPISGHRSVSWYQQTPGQGLQFLFEYFSETQRNKGNFPGRFSGRQFSNSRSEMNVSTLELGDSALYLCASSLGVTSGVHEQFFGPGTRLTVL.

This clone was counted a few times. This sequence joins TRBV6-5 and TRBJ1-1, with 8 bases that match TRBD1. The CDR3 extends over 16 amino acids. The J segment lost 0 bases and the V segment lost 3 bases, leaving 6 bases of the junction unmatched. The germline V gene encodes CDR1 MNHEY and CDR2 SVGAGI. CDR3 DNA: TGTGCCAGCAGTTATCAACAGGGGGGAATGAACACTGAAGCTTTCTTT. Translating it yields CASSYQQGGMNTEAFF.

The V and J genes are TRBV9 and TRBJ2-2, with D possibly TRBD2 on 5 matching bases. This CDR3 has 15 amino acids. Per germline, CDR1 SGDLS and CDR2 YYNGEE. With 0 bases removed from V and 4 bases from J, the gap between germline ends came to 10 bases. The CDR3 bases are TGTGCCAGCAGCGTAGGTAGCGCCGGCACCGGGGAGCTGTTTTTT. This codes for CASSVGSAGTGELFF.

This clone was found once. This chain joins TRBV27 and TRBJ1-6; TRBD1 might be the D (6 bases). Germline CDR1 reads MNHEY; CDR2 reads SMNVEV (reference sequence). V was pared by 6 bases and J by 7 bases, with 13 bases between. The CDR3 sequence is 14 residues long. The CDR3 spells CASSGQSPNSPLHF. DNA for the CDR3: TGTGCCAGCAGCGGACAGAGTCCCAATTCACCCCTCCACTTT.

This clone was picked up one time. The chain recombines TRBV5-4 with TRBJ2-6; no definite D call. Trimming removed 0 bases at V and 0 bases at J, with 7 bases between. The germline gives CDR1 SGHNT, CDR2 YYREEE (reference sequence). The CDR3 totals 16 residues. For the CDR3, the DNA is TGTGCCAGCAGCTTGGCCCTAACCTCTGGGGCCAACGTCCTGACTTTC. Protein: CASSLALTSGANVLTF.

This chain links TRBV7-2 with TRBJ1-6, with a possible D match to TRBD1 (6 bases). CDR1 is SGHTA and CDR2 is FQGNSA in the germline V gene. The length of the CDR3 is 15 residues. V was clipped by 5 bases and J by 4 bases, with 12 bases between them. The CDR3 loop is CASSLRGLYNSPLHF. CDR3 in DNA: TGTGCCAGCAGCCTCAGGGGCCTGTATAATTCACCCCTCCACTTT.

This clone showed up just once. The rearrangement links TRBV6-5 to TRBJ1-6, with TRBD1 matching 8 bases. Unmatched junction bases numbered 9, after V lost 6 bases and J lost 11 bases. The germline CDR1 and CDR2 sequences are MNHEY and SVGAGI. The length of the CDR3 is 14 residues. The CDR3 sequence is CASRVTGTGPPLHF. Here the CDR3 DNA reads TGTGCCAGCAGAGTCACAGGGACAGGTCCACCCCTCCACTTT.

This clone appeared once. This chain links TRBV6-6 with TRBJ1-1; D not certain. Germline V CDR1 and CDR2: MNHNY, SVGAGI (reference sequence). Trimming removed 0 bases at V and 0 bases at J, with 8 bases between. CDR3 size: 15 residues. CDR3 nucleotide sequence: TGTGCCAGCAGTTACTCGTTTACAGTGAACACTGAAGCTTTCTTT. Amino acids: CASSYSFTVNTEAFF.

V usage is TRBV13 and J usage is TRBJ2-7; TRBD1 matches at 12 bases. V gave up 5 bases and J gave up 3 bases; unmatched junction bases: 23. The CDR3 loop spans 21 amino acids. Looked up from germline, CDR1 is PRHDT and CDR2 is FYEKMQ (reference sequence). In nucleotides, the CDR3 is TGTGCCAGCAGCCCCTCGGGACAGGGGGCGAGGTGGCGGGGGGCCCTCTACGAGCAGTACTTC. Residues: CASSPSGQGARWRGALYEQYF.

In its sample, this clone was seen once. The chain links TRBV7-9 to TRBJ2-3, with D possibly being TRBD1 (5 bases). The CDR3 runs to 15 residues. V was shortened by 5 bases and J by 2 bases, with 14 bases between the two germline ends. Per the germline V gene, CDR1 is SEHNR and CDR2 is FQNEAQ (reference sequence). The CDR3 sequence is CASSQKQDFTDTQYF. CDR3 DNA sequence: TGTGCCAGCAGCCAAAAACAGGATTTCACAGATACGCAGTATTTT.

V usage is TRBV9 and J usage is TRBJ2-5; TRBD2 matches at 8 bases. The CDR3 covers 16 residues. J gave up 5 bases and V 2 bases, and 11 bases lay outside the gene matches. Germline-derived CDR1 and CDR2 are SGDLS and YYNGEE. This CDR3 is CASSVSERGGRETQYF. The CDR3 coding sequence is TGTGCCAGCAGCGTTTCCGAACGGGGGGGCCGTGAGACCCAGTACTTC.

The rearrangement joins TRBV5-1 to TRBJ2-3; 9 nucleotides align to TRBD2. Looked up from germline, CDR1 is SGHRS and CDR2 is YFSETQ. V dropped 0 bases and J dropped 1; count of bases not matched to a gene: 3. The CDR3 spans 16 residues. The CDR3 here is CASSLGTSDGTDTQYF. The CDR3 DNA follows: TGCGCCAGCAGCTTGGGGACTAGCGATGGCACAGATACGCAGTATTTT.

The chain links TRBV28 to TRBJ1-4; 8 nucleotides align to TRBD1. The CDR3 runs 19 residues. The ends lost 5 bases at V and 1 base at J; junction bases unmatched: 15. Germline CDR1 reads MDHEN; CDR2 reads SYDVKM. As DNA, the CDR3 is TGTGCCAGCAGTCACTCAGATTTCAGGGGGCGGGGAACTAATGAAAAACTGTTTTTT. The encoded protein is CASSHSDFRGRGTNEKLFF.

The rearrangement links TRBV7-9 to TRBJ1-2, with 10 positions matching TRBD1. Looked up from germline, CDR1 is SEHNR and CDR2 is FQNEAQ (reference sequence). V lost 3 bases, J lost 8 bases, and 6 bases stayed unmatched. This CDR3 contains 14 residues. The CDR3 reads CASSFPGTGDGYTF. As DNA, the CDR3 is TGTGCCAGCAGCTTCCCCGGGACAGGGGACGGCTACACCTTC.

This sequence joins TRBV6-2 or TRBV6-3 and TRBJ1-1; D possibly corresponds to TRBD1 (5 bases). The CDR3 consists of 15 residues. The germline V gene encodes CDR1 MNHEY and CDR2 SVGEGT. The V and J ends lost 2 bases and 1 base respectively, with 11 bases between them. CDR3 nucleotides: TGTGCCAGCAGTTACGGTGGCGGGACGAACACTGAAGCTTTCTTT. Protein sequence: CASSYGGGTNTEAFF.

The sample holds a few counts of this clone. This chain joins TRBV7-9 and TRBJ2-5; 8 bases agree with TRBD1. V was clipped by 5 bases and J by 2 bases; unmatched bases: 13. The germline CDR1 and CDR2 sequences are SEHNR and FQNEAQ (reference sequence). The CDR3 is 17 amino acids. CDR3 coding DNA: TGTGCCAGCAGCCCCGGAGACAGGGGATTGTTGCAAGAGACCCAGTACTTC. It yields the protein CASSPGDRGLLQETQYF.

The rearrangement links TRBV28 to TRBJ1-1, with 7 bases that match TRBD1. V lost 10 bases and J lost 7; bases outside the gene matches: 12. Germline CDR1 MDHEN, CDR2 SYDVKM. The CDR3 sequence is 13 residues long. Here the CDR3 reads CATLTGVEDEAFF. The CDR3 nucleotides read TGTGCCACTTTAACAGGGGTAGAGGATGAAGCTTTCTTT.

The chain links TRBV6-2 or TRBV6-3 to TRBJ1-5; 11 bases fit TRBD1. CDR1 and CDR2 from the germline V gene are MNHEY and SVGEGT. With V trimmed by 1 base and J by 1 base, 6 bases remained unmatched. The CDR3 extends over 18 amino acids. DNA of the CDR3: TGTGCCAGCAGTTACTTCTCCGGACAGGGGGCAAGCAATCAGCCCCAGCATTTT. It codes for CASSYFSGQGASNQPQHF.

The rearrangement uses TRBV12-3 or TRBV12-4 and TRBJ1-1, with 12 bases matching TRBD1. J was trimmed by 10 bases and V by 4 bases; bases with no gene match: 4. The CDR3 is made up of 13 amino acids. In nucleotides, the CDR3 is TGTGCCAGCAGTTCGGGACAGGGGGCGGGAGCTTTCTTT. It specifies CASSSGQGAGAFF.